Listed below are T cell receptor beta chains from one sample, sequenced in a study of neurological immune-mediated disorders. MiXCR was run by TCRdb on the 5' RACE reads, yielding one entry per CDR3 protein. Here the sample spans about 62,000 distinct CDR3 sequences, 3% to 4% being singletons. The sequencing sample was made of PBMCs. These receptors came from a woman in her 50s with multiple sclerosis. CDR3s include the opening cysteine and the closing phenylalanine or tryptophan.

V gene,J gene,CDR3 protein
TRBV10-3,TRBJ1-5,CAISESLGPNQPQNF
TRBV18,TRBJ1-2,CASSPDRDPYGYTF
TRBV24-1,TRBJ2-5,CATSDPNPGIQETQYF
TRBV5-1,TRBJ1-5,CASSLEPGDHQPQHF
TRBV5-1,TRBJ2-3,CASSLPGGGTDTQYF
TRBV14,TRBJ2-2,CASSPPGRVNTGELFF
TRBV3-1,TRBJ2-2,CASSQHLPGPTNTGELFF
TRBV7-3,TRBJ2-1,CASSLTPAGGSSYNEQFF
TRBV12-3/TRBV12-4,TRBJ2-2,CASSLNSPGELFF
TRBV24-1,TRBJ2-5,CATSDQASWGETQYF
TRBV18,TRBJ2-7,CASSPSWVAGEQYF
TRBV3-1,TRBJ1-2,CASSQDDLYGYTF
TRBV11-3,TRBJ2-1,CASSQDRKDNEQFF
TRBV20-1,TRBJ2-1,CSARVRLAGEFSEQFF
TRBV29-1,TRBJ2-1,CSGAGGRSSYNEQFF
TRBV11-2,TRBJ2-1,CASSLGLINEQFF
TRBV7-9,TRBJ2-1,CASSSKRDSYNEQFF
TRBV6-2/TRBV6-3,TRBJ1-5,CASSYDPGRSNQPQHF
TRBV27,TRBJ2-2,CASSLERNTGELFF
TRBV5-1,TRBJ2-7,CASSSRSNF
TRBV20-1,TRBJ1-5,CSAIPGEGNQPQNF
TRBV5-5,TRBJ2-3,CASSLLLTGATDTQYF
TRBV24-1,TRBJ2-3,CATSGVTSRTDTQYF
TRBV12-3/TRBV12-4,TRBJ2-1,CASSLVGAYNEQFF
TRBV10-3,TRBJ2-7,CAISSREYEQYF
TRBV29-1,TRBJ2-1,CSVVGLAGAINEQFF
TRBV6-5,TRBJ1-5,CASSYRLDQPQNF
TRBV5-1,TRBJ2-6,CASSLEERSGANVLTF
TRBV29-1,TRBJ1-1,CSVGSGNTEAFF
TRBV20-1,TRBJ2-7,CSAALHEQYF
TRBV7-9,TRBJ2-1,CASSNDRVSYNEQFF
TRBV7-2,TRBJ2-4,CASSLADLRGNIQYF
TRBV24-1,TRBJ1-4,CATSSGTANEKLFF
TRBV10-3,TRBJ1-2,CAISRGGDSYGYTF
TRBV5-1,TRBJ2-1,CASTKGGSHYNEQFF
TRBV18,TRBJ2-7,CASSRASGYEQYF
TRBV20-1,TRBJ2-1,CSAGAGTSGNNEQFF
TRBV7-9,TRBJ1-1,CASSLDEGANTEAFF
TRBV18,TRBJ2-6,CASSSTGSGANVLTF
TRBV14,TRBJ1-2,CASSHWDRKRNYGYTF
TRBV18,TRBJ2-7,CASSPPGGLAGIEQYF
TRBV6-2/TRBV6-3,TRBJ2-7,CASSYSGRGGLYEQYF
TRBV12-3/TRBV12-4,TRBJ1-5,CASSSGQGDQPQHF
TRBV24-1,TRBJ2-1,CATSDFPLAGDGNEQFF
TRBV6-5,TRBJ1-5,CATSTGRGQPQHF
TRBV20-1,TRBJ1-1,CSARDSQIPTEAFF
TRBV12-3/TRBV12-4,TRBJ2-2,CASSSGSQNTGELFF
TRBV5-1,TRBJ2-1,CASSFGLAGGRSNEQFF
TRBV7-2,TRBJ2-7,CASSLHDGEQYF
TRBV7-6,TRBJ2-3,CASSPSGVTGADTQYF
TRBV7-9,TRBJ1-5,CASSLDGSNQPQHF
TRBV7-2,TRBJ2-3,CASSLQAGVRNTQYF
TRBV25-1,TRBJ1-3,CASSERGFSGNTIYF
TRBV7-2,TRBJ2-7,CASNKGTSGGIYEQYF
TRBV12-3/TRBV12-4,TRBJ2-7,CASSFTGGEQYF
TRBV9,TRBJ2-2,CASSPVLTGELFF
TRBV20-1,TRBJ1-5,CSARGGNQDQPQHF
TRBV6-2/TRBV6-3,TRBJ2-7,CASKTNAYEQYF